Listed below are T cell receptor beta chains from one sample, sequenced in a study of T cell repertoires in cytomegalovirus infection. TCRdb used MiXCR to reprocess the reads, holding one entry per CDR3 protein. The sample yields hundreds of thousands of distinct CDR3 sequences, around 30% seen once. Their specific antigens are unknown. The sample here was cultured PBMCs, taken from culture after CMV antigen stimulation. The receptors come from a human donor in good health (CMV status not recorded). Some clones in this sample may be carry-over from other donors' samples. Both conserved end residues are part of each CDR3. Fields, in order: V gene, clone size, J gene, CDR3 length, D gene, CDR3 DNA, CDR3 protein. The D gene is left open where the match is weak. Some rows mark clone size as missing; the rest say once, few, many or name a class of expanded clone.

TRBV12-3/TRBV12-4	-	TRBJ2-1	16	TRBD2	TGTGCCAGCGGCCTGACTAGCGGGAGGATGGGGAATGAGCAGTTCTTC	CASGLTSGRMGNEQFF
TRBV7-2	many	TRBJ2-1	17	-	TGTGCCAGCAGCCTATATGGTGACCTAGCTTCCTACAATGAGCAGTTCTTC	CASSLYGDLASYNEQFF
TRBV7-9	few	TRBJ2-1	15	TRBD2	TGTGCCAGCACATCGCGAGGGCGGGGGGACAATGAGCAGTTCTTC	CASTSRGRGDNEQFF
TRBV19	-	TRBJ1-5	17	TRBD1	TGTGCCAGTAAAATCGGACAGGGGGCGCGGGGGTTTCAGCCCCAGCATTTT	CASKIGQGARGFQPQHF
TRBV5-8	few	TRBJ2-3	15	TRBD2	TGTGCCAGCAGCTCTGGACTAGCGGACACAGATACGCAGTATTTT	CASSSGLADTDTQYF
TRBV7-8	many	TRBJ2-3	18	-	TGTGCCAGCAGCCCATGGCGGCCGGGACAACCTGGCACAGATACGCAGTATTTT	CASSPWRPGQPGTDTQYF
TRBV6-8	-	TRBJ2-2	14	-	TGTGCCAGCAGTACCCTCACCCTTTCCGGGGAGCTGTTTTTT	CASSTLTLSGELFF
TRBV7-9	-	TRBJ1-5	16	-	TGTGCCAGCAGCTTCGTTCGGATCGGTAGCAATCAGCCCCAGCATTTT	CASSFVRIGSNQPQHF
TRBV7-9	few	TRBJ2-5	17	-	TGTGCCAGCAGCTCCATCGGGGGACGTGCGGTCCAAGAGACCCAGTACTTC	CASSSIGGRAVQETQYF
TRBV2	-	TRBJ2-3	14	-	TGTGCCAGAGATGAGGGGCCCGGAACAGATACGCAGTATTTT	CARDEGPGTDTQYF
TRBV7-6	-	TRBJ2-5	14	-	TGTGCCAGCAGCTCCCCCCCGGGGGCCGAGACCCAGTACTTC	CASSSPPGAETQYF
TRBV28	few	TRBJ1-5	16	-	TGTGCCAGCAGTTTCCCACAGGGTCAGGGCAATCAGCCCCAGCATTTT	CASSFPQGQGNQPQHF
TRBV4-1	-	TRBJ2-5	15	-	TGTGCCAGCAGCCCGAGGGGGGGAAAGGAGGAGACCCAGTACTTC	CASSPRGGKEETQYF
TRBV7-2	-	TRBJ2-3	14	-	TGTGCCAGCAGCGGGGGATATGGCACAGATACGCAGTATTTT	CASSGGYGTDTQYF
TRBV25-1	-	TRBJ2-2	17	-	TGTGCCAGCAGTGGGACGAGGGGGAGGCGTAACACCGGGGAGCTGTTTTTT	CASSGTRGRRNTGELFF
TRBV6-1	few	TRBJ1-1	18	TRBD1	TGTGCCAGCAGTCGACCCCTAACCAGGACAGGGTCGGAGGCTGAAGCTTTCTTT	CASSRPLTRTGSEAEAFF
TRBV6-2/TRBV6-3	-	TRBJ1-1	15	-	TGTGCCAGCAGTTACTCATACGGGAGGAACACTGAAGCTTTCTTT	CASSYSYGRNTEAFF
TRBV7-6	once	TRBJ2-7	13	TRBD2	TGTGCCACATCTAGCGGGATTGTTTACGAGCAGTACTTC	CATSSGIVYEQYF
TRBV24-1	-	TRBJ1-2	13	-	TGTGCCACCAGTGATGGGAGGAGCTATGGCTACACCTTC	CATSDGRSYGYTF
TRBV7-6	-	TRBJ1-1	13	-	TGTGCCAGCAGCTTGACAGTGGGCACTGAAGCTTTCTTT	CASSLTVGTEAFF
TRBV7-9	few	TRBJ2-1	16	TRBD2	TGTGCCAGCAGCTACTCCGGAGGACTAGGCGGGAATGAGCAGTTCTTC	CASSYSGGLGGNEQFF
TRBV12-3/TRBV12-4	-	TRBJ2-5	12	TRBD2	TGTGCCAGCACCGGGGGGGCCGTGACCCAGTACTTC	CASTGGAVTQYF
TRBV2	-	TRBJ2-1	15	TRBD1	TGTGCCAGCAGTCAAGGGGGCTTTGCCTACAATGAGCAGTTCTTC	CASSQGGFAYNEQFF
TRBV7-9	many	TRBJ2-3	14	-	TGTGCCAGCAGCTTAGTTGCGGTCACAGATACGCAGTATTTT	CASSLVAVTDTQYF
TRBV19	-	TRBJ1-6	19	TRBD1	TGTGCCAGTAGTATCTCTGGGACAGGACTTAGCTCCTATAATTCACCCCTCCACTTT	CASSISGTGLSSYNSPLHF
TRBV4-1	-	TRBJ2-3	15	-	TGCGCCAGCAGCCCAAGACGGCAGGAGACAGATACGCAGTATTTT	CASSPRRQETDTQYF
TRBV12-3/TRBV12-4	few	TRBJ1-5	16	-	TGTGCCAGCAGTTTAAGGGGACACAATAGCAATCAGCCCCAGCATTTT	CASSLRGHNSNQPQHF
TRBV6-2/TRBV6-3	few	TRBJ2-3	17	TRBD2	TGTGCCAGCAGTTCCCCCTCAGCCGGGACTACCACAGATACGCAGTATTTT	CASSSPSAGTTTDTQYF
TRBV19	-	TRBJ1-2	14	-	TGTGCGGCCGGGAGACGAACGGCAATGCGTGGCTACACCTTC	CAAGRRTAMRGYTF
TRBV18	-	TRBJ1-2	15	TRBD1	TGTGCCAGCTCACCGGGACAGGGGGCGAACTATGGCTACGCCTTC	CASSPGQGANYGYAF
TRBV7-8	-	TRBJ2-1	17	TRBD1	TGTGCCAGCAGCCTCAACTCACAGGGGCGGTCCTACAATGAGCAGTTCTTC	CASSLNSQGRSYNEQFF
TRBV6-6	-	TRBJ2-1	13	-	TGTGCCAGCAGCCTCAGGGTTAGGGATGAGCAGTTCTTC	CASSLRVRDEQFF
TRBV7-2	many	TRBJ1-1	14	-	TGTGCCAGCAGTTTAGAGGGCATGAACACTGAAGCTTTCTTT	CASSLEGMNTEAFF
TRBV12-3/TRBV12-4	-	TRBJ2-1	13	TRBD2	TGTGCCAGCAGCCTGGCGGGAGATACTGAGCAGTTCTTC	CASSLAGDTEQFF
TRBV28	few	TRBJ2-1	13	-	TGTGCCAGCAGTGACTCAACCTACAATGAGCAGTTCTTC	CASSDSTYNEQFF
TRBV2	many	TRBJ2-1	10	-	TGTGCCAGCAGTAACAATGAGCAGTTCTTC	CASSNNEQFF
TRBV11-2	-	TRBJ2-4	15	-	TGTGCCAGCAGCACAGGGACCGAAGCCAAAAACATTCAGTACTTC	CASSTGTEAKNIQYF
TRBV20-1	few	TRBJ1-5	13	-	TGCAGTGCTAGTTCTGGGATTAATCAGCCCCAGCATTTT	CSASSGINQPQHF
TRBV7-2	few	TRBJ2-5	14	-	TGTGCCAGCAGCCCCGACGGTGTCCAAGAGACCCAGTACTTC	CASSPDGVQETQYF
TRBV7-2	many	TRBJ1-5	14	-	TGTGCCAGCAGCCTGACGGGGAAAGATCAGCCCCAGCATTTT	CASSLTGKDQPQHF
TRBV20-1	-	TRBJ2-2	13	TRBD2	TGCAGTGCGCCCGGGGGGTTTAACGGGGAGCTGTTTTTT	CSAPGGFNGELFF
TRBV11-2	-	TRBJ1-1	12	-	TGTGCCAGCAGCTTAAGGAGAGGTAGCGCTTTCTTT	CASSLRRGSAFF
TRBV12-3/TRBV12-4	-	TRBJ2-1	14	TRBD2	TGTGCCAGCAGCAAACTAGCGGGGGCCGGAGAGCAGTTCTTC	CASSKLAGAGEQFF
TRBV12-3/TRBV12-4	-	TRBJ2-1	13	-	TGTGCCAGCAGTTTAGCGGGAACTGGAGAGCAGTTCTTC	CASSLAGTGEQFF